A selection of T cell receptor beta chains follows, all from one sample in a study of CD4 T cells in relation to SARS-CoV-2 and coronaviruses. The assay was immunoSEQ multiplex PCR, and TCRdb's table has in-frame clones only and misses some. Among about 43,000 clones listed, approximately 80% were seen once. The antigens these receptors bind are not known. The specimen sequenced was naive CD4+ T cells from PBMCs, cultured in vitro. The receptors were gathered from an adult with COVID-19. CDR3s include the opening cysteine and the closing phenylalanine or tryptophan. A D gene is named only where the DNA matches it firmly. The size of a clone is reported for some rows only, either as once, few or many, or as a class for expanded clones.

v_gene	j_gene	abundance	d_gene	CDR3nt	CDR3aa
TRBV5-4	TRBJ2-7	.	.	TGTGCCAGCAGCTTCTACAGGAGCAACGAGCAGTACTTC	CASSFYRSNEQYF
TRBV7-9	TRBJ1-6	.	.	TGTGCCAGCAGCTTAGAACGGAATAATTCACCCCTCCACTTT	CASSLERNNSPLHF
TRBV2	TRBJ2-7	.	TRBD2	TGTGCCAGCAGTGTTGCGGGAGAGGGCGAGCAGTACTTC	CASSVAGEGEQYF
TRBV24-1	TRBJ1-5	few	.	TGTGCCACCAGTGATTCAGTTCATAGCAATCAGCCCCAGCATTTT	CATSDSVHSNQPQHF
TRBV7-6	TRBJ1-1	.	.	TGTGCCAGCAGCTCCAATACAGGGAAAGCTTTCTTT	CASSSNTGKAFF
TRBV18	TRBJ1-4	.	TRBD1	TGTGCCAGCTCACCTGGGACAGGGGGCGCGGGTGAAAAACTGTTTTTT	CASSPGTGGAGEKLFF
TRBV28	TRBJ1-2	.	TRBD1	TGTGCCAGCAGTTCTACAGGGGTCGTCATCTATGGCTACACCTTC	CASSSTGVVIYGYTF
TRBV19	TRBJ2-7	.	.	TGTGCCAGTAGTAGCCTCCGGACCGAGATAACCTACGAGCAGTACTTC	CASSSLRTEITYEQYF
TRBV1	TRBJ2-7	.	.	TGCACCAGCGGGACCGGGACTAGCGGGAGAGTATACGAGCAGTACTTC	CTSGTGTSGRVYEQYF
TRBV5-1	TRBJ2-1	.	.	TGCGCCAGCAGCTTGGAGTTTGCTGAGCAGTTCTTC	CASSLEFAEQFF
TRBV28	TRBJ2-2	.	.	TGTGCCAGCAGTCCACGGACCGGGGAGCTGTTTTTT	CASSPRTGELFF
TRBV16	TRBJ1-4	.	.	TGTGCCAGCAGCCACCCGGGGGGGCAAGAGGTCGGAAAACTGTTTTTT	CASSHPGGQEVGKLFF
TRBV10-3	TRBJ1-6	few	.	TGTGCCATCAGTGGGACGGCCGGCTCACCCCTCCACTTT	CAISGTAGSPLHF
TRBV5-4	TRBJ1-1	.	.	TGTGCCAGCAGGCGGGAGACAGTGAACACTGAAGCTTTCTTT	CASRRETVNTEAFF
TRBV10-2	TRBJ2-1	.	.	TGCGCCAGCAGTGACGCGATAGTGAGCTCCTACAATGAGCAGTTCTTC	CASSDAIVSSYNEQFF
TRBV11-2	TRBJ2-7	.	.	TGTGCCAGCAGCTTAAATTCGGGGCAGGGAATGTACGAGCAGTACTTC	CASSLNSGQGMYEQYF
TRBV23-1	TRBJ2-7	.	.	TGCGCCAGCAGTCAATTAGGGAGTTGGGAGTCCTACGAGCAGTACTTC	CASSQLGSWESYEQYF
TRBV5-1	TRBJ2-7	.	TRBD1	TGCGCCAGCAGCCCGGGACAGGGCGGATACGAGCAGTACTTC	CASSPGQGGYEQYF
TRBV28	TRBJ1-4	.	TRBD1	TGTGCCAGCAGTTTCTCCTTACCAGGGGGAATAGAAAAACTGTTTTTT	CASSFSLPGGIEKLFF
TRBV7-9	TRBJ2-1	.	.	TGTGCCAGCAGCCTTGACGGACCCTACAATGAGCAGTTCTTC	CASSLDGPYNEQFF
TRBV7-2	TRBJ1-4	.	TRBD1	TGTGCCAGCAGCGCGGGACAGGGTTGGGGCGAAAAACTGTTTTTT	CASSAGQGWGEKLFF
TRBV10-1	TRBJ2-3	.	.	TGCGCCAGCAGTGAGGCGGGACTTAGCACAGATACGCAGTATTTT	CASSEAGLSTDTQYF
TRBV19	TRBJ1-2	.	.	TGTGCCAGTAATCGGGGATCTCATGGCTACACCTTC	CASNRGSHGYTF
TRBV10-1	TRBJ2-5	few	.	TGCGCCAGCAGCCTGAGACAGATAGAGACCCAGTACTTC	CASSLRQIETQYF
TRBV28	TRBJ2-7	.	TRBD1	TGTGCCAGCAGTTTAGCAGCCACGGGACAGGGGAGAATCTACGAGCAGTACTTC	CASSLAATGQGRIYEQYF
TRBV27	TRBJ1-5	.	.	TGTGCCAGCAGTTCCGGGCAGGGTAGGAATCAGCCCCAGCATTTT	CASSSGQGRNQPQHF
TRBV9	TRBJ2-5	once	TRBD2	TGTGCCAGCAGCAGAGATAGCGGGAGGGCCATAGAGACCCAGTACTTC	CASSRDSGRAIETQYF
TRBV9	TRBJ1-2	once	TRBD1	TGTGCCAGCAGCGTGGGGACAGGTACGAGCGGCTATGGCTACACCTTC	CASSVGTGTSGYGYTF
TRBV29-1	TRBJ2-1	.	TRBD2	TGCAGCGTTTCTCGACGGAGCGGGGGCAACAATGAGCAGTTCTTC	CSVSRRSGGNNEQFF
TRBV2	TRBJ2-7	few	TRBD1	TGTGCCAGCAGTGAGGGGTGGGTGAGACAGGGCGAGCAGTACTTC	CASSEGWVRQGEQYF
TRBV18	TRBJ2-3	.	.	TGTGCCAGCTCATTCCAAGGGGATACGCAGTATTTT	CASSFQGDTQYF
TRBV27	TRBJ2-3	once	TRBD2	TGTGCCAGCAGAAAGGGACTAGCGGGAGAGACTAGCACAGATACGCAGTATTTT	CASRKGLAGETSTDTQYF